Below, 15 T cell receptor beta chains from the same sample are listed, as sequenced in a study of Ad26.COV2.S vaccination and SARS-CoV-2 variants. Treatment given: roughly 20 received Ad26.COV2.S at low or high dose, single or two shots; 5 received placebo; per-sample allocation not given. On day 63 after the first injection, vaccine and placebo recipients gave samples. TCRdb keeps only in-frame clones here, not all; method: immunoSEQ multiplex PCR. Of hundreds of thousands of clones listed, more than 80% are singletons. The sample was peripheral blood, taken in a trial of Ad26.COV2.S vaccine versus placebo. Source of these receptors: a person between 18 and 60 years old who received the Ad26.COV2.S COVID-19 vaccine or a placebo.

The chain joins TRBV7-8 to TRBJ2-7; 9 bases align to TRBD2. The length of the CDR3 is 15 residues. After removal of 1 base from V and 2 bases from J, the junction contained 3 bases not matched to a gene. The germline V gene has CDR1 SGHVS and CDR2 FQNEAQ. CDR3 loop: CASSLVAGATYEQYF. The DNA of the CDR3 is TGTGCCAGCAGCTTAGTAGCGGGGGCCACCTACGAGCAGTACTTC.

V gene TRBV20-1 combines with J gene TRBJ1-6; no clear D. Trimming took 6 bases from V and 5 from J, leaving 5 bases between them. Germline CDR1 reads DFQATT; CDR2 reads SNEGSKA (reference sequence). There are 11 residues in the CDR3. CDR3 in DNA: TGCAGTGCCCGGGATAATTCACCCCTCCACTTT. Its translation: CSARDNSPLHF.

This clone was seen more than once but under ten times. The chain employs TRBV7-3 and TRBJ1-1, with D hard to call. The CDR3 has 15 amino acids. Germline values: CDR1 SGHTA, CDR2 FQGTGA. The V and J ends lost 5 bases and 4 bases respectively, with 17 bases between them. DNA for the CDR3: TGTGCCAGCAGCCCCTCCGGGGTTGGCAGCACTGAAGCTTTCTTT. Protein product: CASSPSGVGSTEAFF.

This chain uses TRBV30 with TRBJ2-1; 10 bases line up with TRBD1. The germline gives CDR1 GTSNPN, CDR2 SVGIG (reference sequence). V dropped 2 bases and J dropped 3; count of bases not matched to a gene: 4. The CDR3 is made up of 15 amino acids. CDR3 in DNA: TGTGCCTGGAGTACGGGACAGGGGCACTACAATGAGCAGTTCTTC. This encodes CAWSTGQGHYNEQFF.

The genes are TRBV6-5 and TRBJ1-2; TRBD1 aligns across 7 bases. This CDR3 contains 15 residues. V was pared by 2 bases and J by 4 bases, with 7 bases of the junction left unmatched. In germline, CDR1 is MNHEY, CDR2 SVGAGI. The CDR3 bases are TGTGCCAGCAGTTACCCGACAGGGTACGGCTATGGCTACACCTTC. Its protein product is CASSYPTGYGYGYTF.

The chain joins TRBV30 to TRBJ2-6; 10 bases align to TRBD1. The V gene end was trimmed by 5 bases and the J gene end by 2 bases; junction bases not matched to a gene: 6. The CDR3 is 16 amino acids. Germline values: CDR1 GTSNPN, CDR2 SVGIG (reference sequence). For the CDR3, the DNA is TGTGCCTGGTCGGGACAGGGGAGAACTGGGGCCAACGTCCTGACTTTC. This translates into CAWSGQGRTGANVLTF.

The rearrangement links TRBV9 to TRBJ1-2; D is perhaps TRBD1 (6 bases). V gave up 0 bases and J gave up 7 bases, with 19 bases separating them. The CDR3 runs 16 residues. Germline V gives CDR1 SGDLS, CDR2 YYNGEE. The CDR3 region has the DNA TGTGCCAGCAGCGTAGATCCTAGTAGGGGGGCAGCTGGCTACACCTTC. Amino acids: CASSVDPSRGAAGYTF.

With regard to this clone: The same CDR3 can be traced to other DNA sequences in this sample. The CDR3: CASSLVLYNEQFF. CDR3 nucleotide sequence: TGTGCCAGCAGTTTGGTCCTCTACAATGAGCAGTTCTTC. The chain couples TRBV12-3 or TRBV12-4 to TRBJ2-1; D not certain. V was trimmed by 3 bases and J by 3 bases, leaving 6 bases between them. This CDR3 comprises 13 residues.

This clone was counted at least ten times. The rearrangement joins TRBV6-4 to TRBJ2-6; 9 nucleotides agree with TRBD1. J was trimmed by 2 bases and V by 5 bases; bases with no gene match: 4. CDR1 and CDR2 (germline): MRHNA, SNTAGT. The CDR3 is made up of 16 amino acids. CDR3 protein: CASSPGTGTGANVLTF. As DNA, the CDR3 is TGTGCCAGCAGTCCCGGGACAGGGACTGGGGCCAACGTCCTGACTTTC.

The chain combines TRBV3-1 (or the pseudogene TRBV3-2) with TRBJ2-2; D remains unclear. Germline CDR1 LGHDT, CDR2 YNNKEL (reference sequence). V lost 8 bases and J 3 bases, leaving 19 bases between the germline ends. The CDR3 runs to 16 residues. The CDR3 spells CASSSIGSWYTGELFF. The CDR3 nucleotides are TGTGCCAGCTCGAGCATAGGTTCTTGGTACACCGGGGAGCTGTTTTTT.

The gene calls are TRBV19 and TRBJ1-3; D gene ambiguous. V was pared by 3 bases and J by 4 bases, with 10 bases between. Germline loops: CDR1 LNHDA, CDR2 SQIVND (reference sequence). There are 14 residues in the CDR3. The CDR3 loop is CASSMAQGGNTIYF. CDR3 bases: TGTGCCAGTAGTATGGCCCAAGGAGGAAACACCATATATTTT.

This clone has just a few counts. J is TRBJ1-1 and V is TRBV28; 10 positions agree with TRBD1. Trimming at V came to 2 bases and at J to 7 bases, leaving 10 bases not matched to a gene. The CDR3 is 16 amino acids. CDR1 MDHEN and CDR2 SYDVKM come from the germline V gene. CDR3 sequence: CASSLKWTGGRIEAFF. DNA for the CDR3: TGTGCCAGCAGTTTAAAGTGGACAGGGGGAAGGATTGAAGCTTTCTTT. Full variable domain (missing parts from reference TRBV28 and TRBJ1-1): DVKVTQSSRYLVKRTGEKVFLECVQDMDHENMFWYRQDPGLGLRLIYFSYDVKMKEKGDIPEGYSVSREKKERFSLILESASTNQTSMYLCASSLKWTGGRIEAFFGQGTRLTVV.

The chain uses TRBV27 and TRBJ2-1; perhaps TRBD2 as D (6 bases). This CDR3 is 15 amino acids long. V shed 4 bases and J shed 6 bases, with 16 bases lying between them. The germline V gene encodes CDR1 MNHEY and CDR2 SMNVEV (reference sequence). The DNA for the CDR3 is TGTGCCAGCAGTTCCGGGAGACCCGGTTTCAATGAGCAGTTCTTC. Encoded protein: CASSSGRPGFNEQFF.

This chain links TRBV21-1 with TRBJ1-3; the tabulated D call, TRBD1, remains unverified against the DNA. TRBV21-1 is given as a pseudogene. CDR3 length equals 14 residues. The CDR3 protein is CASSTTGPGNTIYF. CDR3 nucleotide sequence: TGTGCCAGCAGCACGACAGGACCTGGAAACACCATATATTTT.

The chain is built from TRBV3-1 (or the pseudogene TRBV3-2) and TRBJ2-7; a weak D match, TRBD2 (6 bases). The CDR3 is made up of 15 amino acids. The V end was cut by 4 bases, the J end by 5 bases, with 18 bases between. Germline values: CDR1 LGHDT, CDR2 YNNKEL (reference sequence). Here the CDR3 reads CASSPTGTQGDEQYF. The CDR3 DNA sequence: TGTGCCAGCAGCCCGACCGGGACTCAAGGTGACGAGCAGTACTTC.